This entry describes one T cell receptor (beta chain). This sample is part of a study of blood T cell repertoires in COVID-19. Overall study context: Nucleic acid was either cDNA or gDNA, and it came from T cells, B-cell-depleted T cells, or PBMCs.

The V gene lost 3 bases and the J gene lost 1 base, with 9 bases spanning the gap. This CDR3 has 14 residues. Germline V gene lookup returns CDR1 MNHEY and CDR2 SMNVEV (reference sequence). TCRdb keeps only in-frame clones here, not all; method: immunoSEQ multiplex PCR. The sample lists roughly 130,000 clones, 70% to 90% occurring once. The sample comprised peripheral blood. This sequence originates from a woman aged 60-75 years with acute or convalescent COVID-19. This chain joins TRBV27 and TRBJ1-1, with a weak D call TRBD1 (5 bases). CDR3 amino acids: CASSLRRGNTEAFF. In DNA form, the CDR3 reads TGTGCCAGCAGTTTGCGAAGGGGGAACACTGAAGCTTTCTTT.